This passage covers 15 T cell receptor beta chains from one sample sequenced in a study of control samples from healthy donors and cancer patients. Data came from immunoSEQ multiplex PCR; TCRdb stores just in-frame clones and leaves some out. Of about 150,000 clones listed, roughly 90% are singletons. Material: blood. The receptors stem from a woman aged 25 to 39 in good health.

The chain joins TRBV29-1 to TRBJ2-5, with TRBD1 identical over 8 bases. Germline V gene lookup returns CDR1 SQVTM and CDR2 ANQGSEA. The CDR3 runs 15 residues. The trim removed 0 bases at V and 5 bases at J, leaving 8 bases unmatched. The chain's CDR3 is CSVEEHGQGWETQYF. The CDR3 DNA reads TGCAGCGTTGAAGAGCACGGACAGGGCTGGGAGACCCAGTACTTC.

This chain links TRBV20-1 with TRBJ2-1; D gene unclear. Between the trimmed V and J ends, which lost 4 bases and 14 bases, there was a span of 9 bases. This CDR3 region has 9 residues. Germline V gene data show CDR1 as DFQATT and CDR2 as SNEGSKA (reference sequence). CDR3 amino acids: CSAKLGKFF. The CDR3 DNA follows: TGCAGTGCTAAACTGGGGAAGTTCTTC.

This rearrangement joins TRBV27 to TRBJ2-7; TRBD2 agrees at 12 bases. From germline, CDR1 is MNHEY and CDR2 SMNVEV (reference sequence). This CDR3 has 15 amino acids. V shed 5 bases, J shed 4 bases, and the junction held 6 bases outside the gene matches. The CDR3 here is CASSPRLAGVYEQYF. The CDR3 DNA sequence: TGTGCCAGCAGTCCCCGACTAGCGGGAGTGTACGAGCAGTACTTC.

The chain uses TRBV12-3 or TRBV12-4 and TRBJ2-5; D is ambiguous. Trimming took 4 bases from V and 1 from J, leaving 1 base between them. The CDR3 is made up of 11 amino acids. The chain's CDR3 is CASSSQETQYF. CDR3 bases: TGTGCCAGCAGTTCCCAAGAGACCCAGTACTTC.

The chain recombines TRBV18 with TRBJ1-2; D call uncertain. The V and J ends lost 6 bases and 4 bases respectively, with 12 bases between them. CDR3 size: 13 residues. Looked up from germline, CDR1 is KGHSH and CDR2 is LQKENI. The CDR3 sequence is CASSNGNGYGYTF. In nucleotides, the CDR3 is TGTGCCAGCTCCAACGGAAACGGCTATGGCTACACCTTC.

The V and J genes are TRBV18 and TRBJ2-1; D might be TRBD1 or TRBD2, each matching 5 bases. Trimming pared 3 bases from V and 0 bases from J, leaving 9 bases between. CDR1 is KGHSH, CDR2 LQKENI, per germline. The length of the CDR3 is 15 residues. The CDR3 spells CASSPRDGSYNEQFF. For the CDR3, the DNA is TGTGCCAGCTCACCTCGGGACGGCTCCTACAATGAGCAGTTCTTC. Full variable domain (remainder filled in from reference TRBV18 and TRBJ2-1): NAGVMQNPRHLVRRRGQEARLRCSPMKGHSHVYWYRQLPEEGLKFMVYLQKENIIDESGMPKERFSAEFPKEGPSILRIQQVVRGDSAAYFCASSPRDGSYNEQFFGPGTRLTVL.

The rearrangement links TRBV5-1 to TRBJ2-5, with 12 bases fitting TRBD1. Germline values: CDR1 SGHRS, CDR2 YFSETQ. Unmatched junction bases numbered 6, after V lost 5 bases and J lost 4 bases. The CDR3 loop spans 15 amino acids. The CDR3 sequence: CASSSGTGGIETQYF. The DNA for the CDR3 is TGCGCCAGCAGTTCGGGGACAGGGGGCATAGAGACCCAGTACTTC.

V gene TRBV28 combines with J gene TRBJ2-3; 9 bases are a match to TRBD2. Losses at the gene ends were 6 bases for V and 7 bases for J; bases not matched to a gene: 11. The germline V gene encodes CDR1 MDHEN and CDR2 SYDVKM. CDR3 length equals 15 residues. Here the CDR3 DNA reads TGTGCCAGCAGGGCGGGACTAGCATTAGGATATACGCAGTATTTT. This sequence encodes CASRAGLALGYTQYF.

This chain joins TRBV7-9 and TRBJ2-1; no firm D call. Trimming stripped 3 bases from V and 2 bases from J, with 5 bases between. Germline V CDR1 and CDR2: SEHNR, FQNEAQ (reference sequence). CDR3 length: 13 amino acids. The CDR3 DNA reads TGTGCCAGCAGCTTCGGCACCTACAATGAGCAGTTCTTC. Encoded protein: CASSFGTYNEQFF.

This chain joins TRBV4-1 and TRBJ1-5; D not certain. This CDR3 contains 16 residues. CDR1 is MGHRA, CDR2 YSYEKL, per germline. Trimming stripped 2 bases from V and 3 bases from J, with 14 bases between. The DNA of the CDR3 is TGCGCCAGCAGCCAACCGTTCCGGACCTTCAATCAGCCCCAGCATTTT. Translating gives CASSQPFRTFNQPQHF.

In this sample, this clone turned up a few times. V usage is TRBV7-2 and J usage is TRBJ2-7; maybe TRBD2 (6 bases). The CDR3 consists of 14 residues. V lost 5 bases, J lost 6 bases, and 17 bases lay in between. The V gene's germline CDR1 is SGHTA and CDR2 FQGNSA. This CDR3 is CASSPGLSPGEQYF. The CDR3 nucleotides are TGTGCCAGCAGCCCCGGACTATCTCCTGGCGAGCAGTACTTC. Full variable domain (remainder filled in from reference TRBV7-2 and TRBJ2-7): GAGVSQSPSNKVTEKGKDVELRCDPISGHTALYWYRQSLGQGLEFLIYFQGNSAPDKSGLPSDRFSAERTGGSVSTLTIQRTQQEDSAVYLCASSPGLSPGEQYFGPGTRLTVT.

The chain has TRBV7-6 and TRBJ1-3; 10 bases are a match to TRBD1. Germline V gene data show CDR1 as SGHVS and CDR2 as FNYEAQ. V trimming: 5 bases; J trimming: 3 bases; junction bases outside the gene matches: 4. The CDR3 is made up of 15 amino acids. The CDR3 protein is CASSTGTGDGNTIYF. CDR3 in DNA: TGTGCCAGCAGCACAGGGACAGGGGATGGAAACACCATATATTTT.

This rearrangement joins TRBV3-1 (or the pseudogene TRBV3-2) to TRBJ2-7, with 7 bases aligning to TRBD2. The CDR3 is made up of 16 amino acids. CDR1 and CDR2 (germline): LGHDT, YNNKEL (reference sequence). J lost 3 bases, V lost 0 bases, and 8 bases had no gene match. The CDR3 nucleotides read TGTGCCAGCAGCCAAGATACGGGGGAGCGGGACTACGAGCAGTACTTC. Translation: CASSQDTGERDYEQYF.

The chain employs TRBV6-1 and TRBJ1-4, with D possibly matching TRBD1 (5 bases). Deletions cut 3 bases from V and 10 bases from J, with 15 bases between. The germline V gene encodes CDR1 MNHNS and CDR2 SASEGT. The CDR3 sequence is 14 residues long. The CDR3 loop reads CASSEGQLTGKLFF. In nucleotides, the CDR3 is TGTGCCAGCAGTGAGGGGCAACTGACCGGAAAACTGTTTTTT.

CDR3 nucleotide sequence: TGTGCCAGCAGCCTAGAGGAGGGGCTGGCTTCGGCCCAGCATTTT. Residues: CASSLEEGLASAQHF. This chain connects TRBV7-2 to TRBJ1-5; a weak D match, TRBD1 (5 bases). The CDR3 loop spans 15 amino acids. V was shortened by 5 bases and J by 11 bases, with 22 bases between the two germline ends. Germline V gene sequence: CDR1 SGHTA, CDR2 FQGNSA.